This T cell receptor beta chain is from a study of blood T cells in healthy people across ages. PCR was performed a second time for about 7 to 12 cycles using a sample-barcoded 5' primer and a J-beta primer mix. TCRdb independently ran MiXCR on the 5' RACE reads; one entry per CDR3 protein. The sample lists around 1,000,000 distinct CDR3 sequences; less than 45% were seen once. This CDR3 is 12 amino acids long. Germline CDR1 is SGHKS and CDR2 is YYEKEE (reference sequence). With regard to this clonotype: This may be a read error: a much more frequent sequence differs by one nucleotide.

Sequences were obtained from blood. V is TRBV5-5 and J is TRBJ2-1, with D hard to call. The J call may be faulty, since TRBJ2-7 better matches the DNA end. The clonotype comes from a young man in good health. CDR3 region: CASSPRYNEQYF. As DNA, the CDR3 is TGTGCCAGCAGTCCAAGGTACAATGAGCAGTACTTC.